This T cell receptor (beta chain) emerged from a study of CD4 and CD8 cells across lung adenocarcinoma regions. A single record per CDR3 protein comes from TCRdb applying MiXCR to the PCR reads. The sample lists 12,000 or so distinct CDR3 sequences, 53% occurring once. Looked up from germline, CDR1 is MNHEY and CDR2 is SVGAGI. This CDR3 spans 16 amino acids. Localized lung adenocarcinoma, a non-small cell lung cancer, affected the donors. There are a few counts of this clonotype. J is TRBJ2-5 and V is TRBV6-5; 12 bases match TRBD2. The last part of the DNA fits TRBJ2-1 better; the J call may be wrong. Sequenced sample: CD8+ T cells from the center of a lung tumor. The sequence was collected from a female donor with lung adenocarcinoma. The CD4 and CD8 labels of this study may be unreliable. Written as DNA, the CDR3 is TGTGCCAGCAGTTACAGGACTAGCGGGACACCGTCTACTCAGTTCTTC. It yields the protein CASSYRTSGTPSTQFF.